This T cell receptor beta chain comes out of a study of shared clonotypes between healthy human individuals. The CDR3 is 11 residues long. V lost 5 bases, J lost 6 bases, and 3 bases stayed unmatched. The germline V gene has CDR1 SQVTM and CDR2 ANQGSEA. How the authors handled the data: Filtering was not the same, since immunoSEQ gave junction-only sequences without quality scores. Profiled with immunoSEQ multiplex PCR; TCRdb holds only in-frame clones, not every one. D and trimming were read from the DNA, whereas the V and J calls and clone size are those reported in that table. The sample has roughly 2.1 million clones, approximately 94% seen once. Terminally differentiated effector memory CD45RA+ cells were excluded by CCR7 positive selection of CD45RO-negative cells.

The chain combines TRBV29-1 with TRBJ2-5; 7 bases line up with TRBD1. The sample was naive CD8+ T cells from PBMCs. The TCR was taken from a man aged 18 to 30 in good health. Some clones in this sample may be carry-over from other donors' samples. This CDR3 reads CSVSQGQTQYF. For the CDR3, the DNA is TGCAGCGTTTCACAGGGGCAGACCCAGTACTTC.